The rows below give T cell receptor beta chains drawn from one sample of a study of blood T cell repertoires in COVID-19. Clones were sequenced by immunoSEQ multiplex PCR, and TCRdb holds only the in-frame ones, with some missing. The profile covers under 200,000 clones, with over 75% appearing a single time and roughly 3.1% taken by the ten largest. The material sequenced was peripheral blood. The receptors stem from a man aged 65 to 85 with acute or convalescent COVID-19. CDR3s leave out the opening cysteine and the closing phenylalanine or tryptophan.

TRBV18	TRBJ1-1	ASSRNRQGIAEAF
TRBV10-1	TRBJ2-5	ASSEPTTGEETQY
TRBV4-1	TRBJ2-3	ASSQLAGDTDTQY
TRBV5-4	TRBJ2-2	ASSLRGGRTGELF
TRBV5-1	TRBJ2-7	ASSLVVETGRSYEQY
TRBV9	TRBJ1-4	ASSVRAGPTNEKLF
TRBV7-3	TRBJ2-7	ASSLIAGDSYEQY
TRBV6-6	TRBJ1-1	ASSRTGGRETEAF
TRBV7-9	TRBJ2-5	ASSLVGQGAVY
TRBV6-5	TRBJ2-3	ASASGSSSTDTQY
TRBV6-5	TRBJ2-1	ASRQGYNEQF
TRBV28	TRBJ2-1	ASSSSGTGGWNEQF
TRBV7-2	TRBJ1-1	ASSFQGYIEAF
TRBV11-3	TRBJ2-1	ASSQGYNEQF
TRBV5-4	TRBJ2-1	ASSGPGLAFNEQF
TRBV18	TRBJ1-2	ASSPSGTGTPTYGYT
TRBV5-8	TRBJ2-1	ASSRGGASGGQDEQF
TRBV5-1	TRBJ1-1	ASSTDRRLEAF
TRBV19	TRBJ1-1	ASSVHRASAAEAF
TRBV5-5	TRBJ2-3	ASSSTSVDTQY
TRBV5-1	TRBJ2-1	ASSRDRDNEQF
TRBV30	TRBJ1-1	AWSAIRGVAEAF
TRBV7-9	TRBJ1-2	ASSLNGGLGYT
TRBV9	TRBJ1-2	ASTKGQTNYGYT
TRBV27	TRBJ2-1	ASSLSNGGFNEQF
TRBV11-2	TRBJ2-5	ASSPGAGRGETQY
TRBV6-5	TRBJ1-4	ASRSGLNEKLF
TRBV28	TRBJ1-2	ASSGHGGGRDANYGYT
TRBV27	TRBJ2-5	ASKLAGIGETQY
TRBV25-1	TRBJ1-2	ASRTDSYGYT
TRBV7-2	TRBJ2-1	ASSLQQHNNEQF
TRBV24-1	TRBJ1-1	ATRGRQEPAEAF
TRBV5-1	TRBJ2-7	ASSFLADPVEQY
TRBV6-1	TRBJ2-2	ASSEGVGGGVGELF
TRBV18	TRBJ2-5	ASSPRGQQETQY
TRBV2	TRBJ1-1	ASHRAMNTEAF
TRBV19	TRBJ1-2	ASSTTGGAFYGYT
TRBV6-1	TRBJ1-5	ASSERQGVQPQH
TRBV28	TRBJ1-5	ASSPGQGDQPQH
TRBV19	TRBJ2-3	ASSIGLAPDTQY
TRBV6-5	TRBJ2-7	ASTGSYEQY
TRBV19	TRBJ2-5	ASGGLAGGTQETQY
TRBV27	TRBJ1-5	ASSLGTSSNQPQH
TRBV9	TRBJ1-1	ASSVGAGQGRVGTEAF
TRBV11-2	TRBJ2-5	ASSPAAGMETQY
TRBV5-3	TRBJ1-2	ARSYGTEGGYT
TRBV19	TRBJ1-1	ASSMDRLNTEAF
TRBV7-6	TRBJ2-3	ASSLKGGRGSDTQY
TRBV6-5	TRBJ2-3	ASSSGTGGRDTQY
TRBV5-1	TRBJ2-4	ASRRSGRDRFKNIQY
TRBV15	TRBJ2-3	ATSESGQGGPDTQY
TRBV5-1	TRBJ2-2	ASSLGLEELF
TRBV24-1	TRBJ1-3	ATSDPISGNTIY